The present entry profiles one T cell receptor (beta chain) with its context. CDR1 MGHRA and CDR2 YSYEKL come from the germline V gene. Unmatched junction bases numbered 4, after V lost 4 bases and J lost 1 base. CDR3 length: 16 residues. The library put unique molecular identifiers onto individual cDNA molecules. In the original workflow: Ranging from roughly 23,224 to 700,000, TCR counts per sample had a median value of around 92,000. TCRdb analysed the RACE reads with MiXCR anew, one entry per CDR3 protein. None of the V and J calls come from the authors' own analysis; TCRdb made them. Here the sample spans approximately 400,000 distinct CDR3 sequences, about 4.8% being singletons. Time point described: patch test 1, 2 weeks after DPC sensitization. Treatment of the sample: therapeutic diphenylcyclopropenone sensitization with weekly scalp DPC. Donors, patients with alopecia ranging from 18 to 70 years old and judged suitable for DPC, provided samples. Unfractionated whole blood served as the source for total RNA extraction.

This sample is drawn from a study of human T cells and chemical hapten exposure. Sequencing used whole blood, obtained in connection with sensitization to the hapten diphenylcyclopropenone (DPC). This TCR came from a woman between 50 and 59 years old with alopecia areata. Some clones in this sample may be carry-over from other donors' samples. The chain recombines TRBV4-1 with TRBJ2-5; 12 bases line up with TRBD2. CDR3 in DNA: TGCGCCAGCAGCCGGACTAGCGGGACACCCCAAGAGACCCAGTACTTC. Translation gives CASSRTSGTPQETQYF.